Here is one T cell receptor beta chain with its context. This clone was recorded only once. Its antigen is unknown. Base-call qualities are not available, and no considerably larger clone is one nucleotide away. The sample is drawn from a study of CD4 T cells in relation to SARS-CoV-2 and coronaviruses (dated by TCRdb to the early 2020s). General notes on the study: Patient-derived lymphoblastoid cell lines were used to map the HLA restriction of shared crossreactive spike epitopes. A different TCR-beta assay, based on Illumina, was used to sequence expansion assays from other donors in the study. Memory CD4+ T cell crossreactivity between SARS-CoV-2 and common cold coronavirus spike proteins was assessed at the TCR clonotype level in the study. The Adaptive Biotechnologies TCR-sequencing kit was used to sequence samples from three pre-COVID donors and the naive versus memory experiments, while other data came from Illumina-based sequencing. What the authors observed across the whole study: Sequencing of naive versus memory cells indicated that the assay detects memory recall responses, not primary responses primed during culture. Compared with monoreactive clones, crossreactive clones had significantly weaker SARS-CoV-2-driven expansion, a result consistent with antigenic imprinting. Small numbers of patients and of tested TCRs limited the study. Memory CD4+ clonotypes crossrecognizing SARS-CoV-2 and at least one common cold coronavirus spike were found in approximately 60% of donors. Because the crossreactivity analysis focused on spike protein, crossreactivity against other viral proteins was not assessed. No donor contributed both pre-pandemic and post-infection samples, which limited tracing the source of pre-existing responses.

DNA from uncultured naive and memory CD4+ T cells underwent immunoSEQ TCR-beta sequencing at deep resolution. As for how the authors treated the data: During preprocessing, nonproductive sequences were removed, as were CDR3s that did not start with C, did not end with F or W, or were shorter than 7 amino acids. Cultured and uncultured naive and memory CD4+ repertoires were searched for CDR3s previously identified as spike- and CEF-reactive. Pairwise Levenshtein distance, computed with the stringdist R package after three terminal residues were trimmed from each end, was used as the measure of CDR3 homology. The immuneACCESS repertoire file appears here via TCRdb, limited to in-frame rearrangements. These files lack a portion of the clones; in checked studies, under half of the deficit traces to unresolved V genes, and the cause of the others is not known. V, J and clone size reflect that table, while D and trimming were determined from the DNA. Across this sample there are roughly 60,000 clones, with approximately 94% seen only once. Roughly 0.14% of the sample is in the top ten clones.

CDR1 and CDR2, looked up from the germline V gene, are MDHEN and SYDVKM. Its CDR3 holds 12 amino acids, cysteine through phenylalanine. The retained sequence is limited to the CDR3, 36 bases, with the frame set at the first base. CD4+ T cells from unexposed donors were collected before the COVID-19 pandemic (2011-2018). Naive and memory CD4+ T cells were separated from cryopreserved PBMCs by first enriching for CD4 and then performing EasySep naive CD4+ T cell enrichment. The leukapheresis product for the unexposed donors was obtained through commercial purchase. PBMCs were isolated from leukapheresis product or whole blood by Ficoll-Paque PLUS gradient centrifugation. The PBMCs went either fresh into the expansion assay or into cryopreservation at -140 degrees C. The QIAamp Micro DNA Kit was used to extract genomic DNA from the CD4+ T cells.

The rearrangement joined TRBV28 to TRBJ1-2; TRBD1 might be the D gene, on 5 matching bases. The TCR comes from a human donor in good health. Sequenced material: naive CD4+ T cells from PBMCs. The cell subset or site label here, explained by the study, means: naive CD4+ T cells isolated by negative enrichment. The encoded CDR3 is CAIARGSYGYTF. The sequence in DNA is TGTGCAATAGCGAGGGGTAGCTATGGCTACACCTTC.